A single sample is the source of the 32 T cell receptor beta chains below, sequenced in a study of early T cells in non-severe SARS-CoV-2 infection. TCRdb re-derived calls from the 5' RACE reads in MiXCR, one entry per CDR3 protein. The sample includes some 61,000 distinct CDR3 sequences, approximately 9.9% of them seen just once. The material sequenced was whole blood. The receptors here all came from an adult who was a healthcare worker with PCR-confirmed SARS-CoV-2 infection or an uninfected control (not recorded which).

This clonotype was picked up many times. V usage is TRBV5-1 and J usage is TRBJ1-1, with unresolved D. This CDR3 contains 14 residues. The germline gives CDR1 SGHRS, CDR2 YFSETQ. Trimming removed 0 bases at V and 1 base at J, with 7 bases between. The CDR3, as DNA: TGCGCCAGCAGCTTGGAACTCAGGAACACTGAAGCTTTCTTT. It yields the protein CASSLELRNTEAFF.

This clonotype was counted at least ten times. J is TRBJ2-7 and V is TRBV6-2 or TRBV6-3; D not resolved. V was cut by 8 bases and J by 6 bases, with 20 bases left in between. The CDR3 extends over 14 amino acids. CDR1 is MNHEY, CDR2 SVGEGT, per germline. CDR3 DNA: TGTGCCAGCTCGCCGTTGGGCCGTCCCGCCGAGCAGTACTTC. Translating gives CASSPLGRPAEQYF.

This clonotype was recorded a few times. CDR3 protein: CASSSQPSTDTQYF. The DNA of the CDR3 is TGTGCCAGCAGCTCCCAGCCAAGCACAGATACGCAGTATTTT. This chain links TRBV7-6 with TRBJ2-3; D gene uncertain. V dropped 4 bases and J dropped 0 bases, with 8 bases sitting between them. This CDR3 contains 14 residues. Germline CDR1 is SGHVS and CDR2 is FNYEAQ.

In its sample, this clonotype was seen a few times. J is TRBJ2-3 and V is TRBV6-2 or TRBV6-3, with D unresolved. CDR3 length: 14 residues. Trimming shortened V by 5 bases and J by 1 base, and 10 bases separated the two germline ends. Germline CDR1 and CDR2: MNHEY and SVGEGT. CDR3 in DNA: TGTGCCAGCAGTCACCACCCTGGCACAGATACGCAGTATTTT. It translates to CASSHHPGTDTQYF.

This clonotype was recorded many times. This chain connects TRBV29-1 to TRBJ1-1; perhaps TRBD1 as D (5 bases). Trimming took 6 bases from V and 0 from J, leaving 11 bases between them. CDR1 and CDR2 (germline): SQVTM, ANQGSEA. This CDR3 comprises 13 residues. The CDR3 sequence is CSVAGTLNTEAFF. The CDR3 coding sequence is TGCAGCGTCGCCGGGACCTTGAACACTGAAGCTTTCTTT. The whole variable domain, filled in from reference TRBV29-1 and TRBJ1-1, reads SAVISQKPSRDICQRGTSLTIQCQVDSQVTMMFWYRQQPGQSLTLIATANQGSEATYESGFVIDKFPISRPNLTFSTLTVSNMSPEDSSIYLCSVAGTLNTEAFFGQGTRLTVV.

This clonotype was observed many times. The chain employs TRBV18 and TRBJ2-4, with TRBD1 matching over 7 bases. The CDR3 sequence is 19 residues long. V lost 3 bases and J lost 0; bases outside the gene matches: 14. Looked up from germline, CDR1 is KGHSH and CDR2 is LQKENI. In DNA, the CDR3 is TGTGCCAGCTCACCTACACCGGGACAGCTACCTGAAGCCAAAAACATTCAGTACTTC. It codes for CASSPTPGQLPEAKNIQYF.

The chain employs TRBV5-1 and TRBJ2-7; 7 nucleotides align to TRBD2. This CDR3 has 15 residues. V shed 1 base, J shed 6 bases, and the junction held 10 bases outside the gene matches. Per germline, CDR1 SGHRS and CDR2 YFSETQ. CDR3 loop: CASSLQGGTESEQYF. CDR3 nucleotide sequence: TGCGCCAGCAGCTTGCAGGGAGGGACGGAGTCCGAGCAGTACTTC.

V usage is TRBV20-1 and J usage is TRBJ1-2; the D is unclear. Germline CDR1 reads DFQATT; CDR2 reads SNEGSKA (reference sequence). This CDR3 spans 12 amino acids. Deletions cut 5 bases from V and 8 bases from J, with 15 bases between. In DNA, the CDR3 is TGCAGTGCTGCTGGGCTCCCGGGAGGCTACACCTTC. Its translation is CSAAGLPGGYTF.

This clonotype has ten or more counts. The chain links TRBV5-1 to TRBJ1-1, with 7 bases identical to TRBD1. This CDR3 has 14 amino acids. In germline, CDR1 is SGHRS, CDR2 YFSETQ. Unmatched junction bases numbered 4, after V lost 4 bases and J lost 1 base. The CDR3 DNA sequence: TGCGCCAGCAGCGGGACAGTCTCGAACACTGAAGCTTTCTTT. Protein product: CASSGTVSNTEAFF.

The chain recombines TRBV3-1 with TRBJ1-1; the D is unclear. There are 12 residues in the CDR3. The germline V gene has CDR1 LGHDT and CDR2 YNNKEL (reference sequence). The germline V and J ends were trimmed by 0 bases and 7 bases, with 6 bases remaining between them. CDR3: CASSQDPREAFF. CDR3 nucleotides: TGTGCCAGCAGCCAAGACCCGCGTGAAGCTTTCTTT.

This clonotype was seen ten or more times. The chain combines TRBV27 with TRBJ2-2; unclear D gene. Germline values: CDR1 MNHEY, CDR2 SMNVEV (reference sequence). The CDR3 is 16 residues long. V lost 6 bases to trimming and J lost 2 bases, with 16 bases between them. The CDR3 sequence: CASSITVGRNTGELFF. In DNA, the CDR3 is TGTGCCAGCAGCATCACCGTAGGACGCAACACCGGGGAGCTGTTTTTT.

This clonotype occurred many times. The chain joins TRBV2 to TRBJ2-6; unclear D gene. The CDR3 contains 15 residues. CDR1 SNHLY and CDR2 FYNNEI come from the germline V gene. V lost 5 bases, J lost 0 bases, and 8 bases lay in between. DNA for the CDR3: TGTGCCAGCAGTATTCGGTACTCTGGGGCCAACGTCCTGACTTTC. Amino acid sequence: CASSIRYSGANVLTF. The full variable domain, its missing parts supplied by reference TRBV2 and TRBJ2-6, is EPEVTQTPSHQVTQMGQEVILRCVPISNHLYFYWYRQILGQKVEFLVSFYNNEISEKSEIFDDQFSVERPDGSNFTLKIRSTKLEDSAMYFCASSIRYSGANVLTFGAGSRLTVL.

This clonotype was seen only a few times. This may stem from a read error, because a much larger clone lies one nucleotide away. The chain links TRBV30 to TRBJ1-1; TRBD1 might be the D (5 bases). The germline CDR1 and CDR2 sequences are GTSNPN and SVGIG (reference sequence). CDR3 length: 12 amino acids. The CDR3 DNA is TGTGTCGGTCAGGGCTGGGACACTGAAGCTTTCTTT. This translates into CVGQGWDTEAFF.

This clonotype was observed a handful of times. The chain carries TRBV3-1 and TRBJ1-2; D may be TRBD1 (5 bases). V was cut by 5 bases and J by 4 bases, with 20 bases left in between. Germline V gene data show CDR1 as LGHDT and CDR2 as YNNKEL (reference sequence). This CDR3 is built from 16 residues. In nucleotides, the CDR3 is TGTGCCAGCAGCGTCAGTGTTGGGGCGAGGAGCTATGGCTACACCTTC. Amino acid sequence: CASSVSVGARSYGYTF.

This clonotype has more than one count but fewer than ten. The J gene is TRBJ1-1, the V gene TRBV11-2; the match to TRBD1 covers 8 bases. This CDR3 is 11 amino acids long. Trimming removed 3 bases from V and 11 bases from J; junction bases left unmatched: 2. Germline CDR1 reads SGHAT; CDR2 reads FQNNGV. The CDR3 loop reads CASSFTGGAFF. CDR3 nucleotide sequence: TGTGCCAGCAGCTTCACAGGGGGGGCTTTCTTT.

The chain has TRBV5-1 and TRBJ2-3; perhaps TRBD2 as D (5 bases). Looked up from germline, CDR1 is SGHRS and CDR2 is YFSETQ. This CDR3 region has 17 residues. Trimming removed 0 bases at V and 5 bases at J, with 19 bases between. The CDR3 spells CASSLAETSLEGDTQYF. The CDR3 DNA follows: TGCGCCAGCAGCTTGGCTGAGACCTCGCTCGAGGGAGATACGCAGTATTTT.

This clonotype occurred many times. The V and J genes are TRBV2 and TRBJ1-2; D uncertain. V was pared by 2 bases and J by 7 bases, with 14 bases between. The germline gives CDR1 SNHLY, CDR2 FYNNEI. This CDR3 has 14 residues. CDR3 DNA: TGTGCCAGCAGTGAATGGACGGAACGGCCTGGCTACACCTTC. Protein product: CASSEWTERPGYTF.

The rearrangement links TRBV12-3 or TRBV12-4 to TRBJ2-1; TRBD2 matches at 9 bases. V lost 5 bases and J lost 8; bases outside the gene matches: 10. The CDR3 has 15 amino acids. The CDR3 region is CASSLSGGLSYEQFF. For the CDR3, the DNA is TGTGCCAGCAGTCTCAGCGGGGGGCTGAGTTATGAGCAGTTCTTC.

There are many counts of this clonotype. The rearrangement links TRBV6-1 to TRBJ1-1, with TRBD1 matching over 8 bases. After removal of 5 bases from V and 3 bases from J, the junction contained 14 bases not matched to a gene. Germline V gene lookup returns CDR1 MNHNS and CDR2 SASEGT. The CDR3 has 17 amino acids. The CDR3 region has the DNA TGTGCCAGCAGTCTTCTTTCAGGGGGCTTAAGGTACACTGAAGCTTTCTTT. It specifies CASSLLSGGLRYTEAFF.

This clonotype was counted at least ten times. The V and J genes are TRBV5-1 and TRBJ2-5; 12 bases are shared with TRBD2. In germline, CDR1 is SGHRS, CDR2 YFSETQ. V was clipped by 0 bases and J by 0 bases; unmatched bases: 6. The CDR3 runs 18 residues. The DNA for the CDR3 is TGCGCCAGCAGCTTGGAGACTAGCGGGGGCTGGTACCAAGAGACCCAGTACTTC. Protein: CASSLETSGGWYQETQYF.

The chain has TRBV7-9 and TRBJ2-1; D not certain. The CDR3 sequence is 11 residues long. The germline V gene has CDR1 SEHNR and CDR2 FQNEAQ (reference sequence). Between the trimmed V and J ends, which lost 5 bases and 9 bases, there was a span of 8 bases. CDR3 nucleotides: TGTGCCAGCAGCCCGAGTGGTGAGCAGTTCTTC. Translation gives CASSPSGEQFF.

The rearrangement links TRBV6-5 to TRBJ1-1; possible D gene TRBD1, 5 bases. The CDR3 sequence is 15 residues long. The germline CDR1 and CDR2 sequences are MNHEY and SVGAGI. V gave up 4 bases and J gave up 2 bases, with 14 bases separating them. The CDR3 region is CASSWGTAYNTEAFF. The CDR3 nucleotides read TGTGCCAGCAGTTGGGGCACAGCTTATAACACTGAAGCTTTCTTT.

This clonotype showed up many times. This chain uses TRBV5-1 with TRBJ1-6, with D maybe TRBD1 (6 bases). The CDR3 is 15 residues long. Germline V gene sequence: CDR1 SGHRS, CDR2 YFSETQ. Trimming took 6 bases from V and 7 from J, leaving 17 bases between them. This chain's CDR3 is CASKATGHQNSPLHF. DNA of the CDR3: TGCGCCAGCAAAGCTACGGGACACCAGAATTCACCCCTCCACTTT.

This clonotype appeared a single time. The chain has TRBV12-3 or TRBV12-4 and TRBJ2-3, with 7 nucleotides matching TRBD1. The CDR3 has 15 residues. Unmatched junction bases numbered 11, after V lost 6 bases and J lost 5 bases. The chain's CDR3 is CASRSRQGWVDTQYF. The CDR3 DNA is TGTGCCAGCAGATCCAGACAGGGATGGGTAGATACGCAGTATTTT.

The sample holds many counts of this clonotype. This sequence joins TRBV6-1 and TRBJ1-4; D remains unclear. Trimming stripped 8 bases from V and 4 bases from J, with 14 bases between. The germline V gene encodes CDR1 MNHNS and CDR2 SASEGT. This CDR3 is built from 14 residues. DNA of the CDR3: TGTGCCAGCGGGAAGAGGAGTTTTAATGAAAAACTGTTTTTT. Protein sequence: CASGKRSFNEKLFF.

This clonotype was seen at least ten times. The chain employs TRBV7-9 and TRBJ2-2; D might be TRBD2 (6 bases). This CDR3 comprises 15 residues. The ends were cut back, 6 bases at V and 0 bases at J, with 11 bases in the middle. The germline CDR1 and CDR2 sequences are SEHNR and FQNEAQ (reference sequence). The CDR3 DNA follows: TGTGCCAGCAGGCGGGACTTTACGAACACCGGGGAGCTGTTTTTT. Its translation: CASRRDFTNTGELFF.

The sample holds many counts of this clonotype. CDR3 sequence reads: CASSLAGTYEQYF. The CDR3 nucleotides are TGTGCCAGCAGCTTAGCTGGGACCTACGAGCAGTACTTC. The V gene is TRBV11-2, the J gene TRBJ2-7, with D hard to call. The germline gives CDR1 SGHAT, CDR2 FQNNGV. The CDR3 loop spans 13 amino acids. The V and J ends lost 1 base and 2 bases respectively, with 6 bases between them.

There are many counts of this clonotype. In DNA, the CDR3 is TGTGCCAGCAGCCAAGGTTTGGGAACCTTAACCTATGGCTACACCTTC. Its protein is CASSQGLGTLTYGYTF. The rearrangement links TRBV4-2 to TRBJ1-2; no firm D call. The germline V gene encodes CDR1 LGHNA and CDR2 YNFKEQ. The CDR3 contains 16 residues. V lost 1 base and J 4 bases, leaving 16 bases between the germline ends.

This clonotype was counted at least ten times. The rearrangement uses TRBV9 and TRBJ1-2; D may be TRBD1 (5 bases). The CDR3 is made up of 14 amino acids. Germline V gene lookup returns CDR1 SGDLS and CDR2 YYNGEE. V lost 0 bases, J lost 2 bases, and 8 bases lay in between. CDR3 loop: CASSVGGGNYGYTF. The CDR3 nucleotides read TGTGCCAGCAGCGTAGGTGGGGGAAACTATGGCTACACCTTC.

The chain is built from TRBV7-3 and TRBJ1-1; 8 bases fit TRBD1. The CDR3 contains 15 residues. With 6 bases clipped from V and 5 bases from J, the junction kept 11 bases outside the gene matches. CDR1 and CDR2 (germline): SGHTA, FQGTGA. CDR3 sequence reads: CASSPTDRGSTEAFF. In DNA, the CDR3 is TGTGCCAGCAGTCCCACTGACAGGGGTTCGACTGAAGCTTTCTTT.

This clonotype has a handful of counts. The CDR3 region has the DNA TGTGCCAGCAGTTACAGGGGGCAAGCTTTCTTT. Its translation is CASSYRGQAFF. This chain uses TRBV6-2 or TRBV6-3 with TRBJ1-1; 7 bases align to TRBD1. The CDR3 runs to 11 residues. V shed 2 bases, J shed 9 bases, and the junction held 0 bases outside the gene matches. CDR1 is MNHEY, CDR2 SVGEGT, per germline.

This clonotype was found a few times. In DNA form, the CDR3 reads TGTGCCACCAGCAGAGATGCCGGCTATCCCCAGCATTTT. This gives the protein CATSRDAGYPQHF. V gene TRBV15 combines with J gene TRBJ1-5; no firm D call. Between the trimmed V and J ends, which lost 0 bases and 10 bases, there was a span of 10 bases. The V gene's germline CDR1 is LNHNV and CDR2 YYDKDF (reference sequence). The CDR3 length is 13 residues. Together with reference TRBV15 and TRBJ1-5, the CDR3 gives the full variable domain: DAMVIQNPRYQVTQFGKPVTLSCSQTLNHNVMYWYQQKSSQAPKLLFHYYDKDFNNEADTPDNFQSRRPNTSFCFLDIRSPGLGDTAMYLCATSRDAGYPQHFGDGTRLSIL.